This entry lists 17 T cell receptor beta chains sequenced from one sample in a study of blood T cell repertoires in COVID-19. The protocol was immunoSEQ multiplex PCR, while the TCRdb copy is restricted to in-frame clones and leaves out a portion. The table records roughly 380,000 clones, around nine tenths of them present only once. Sequenced material: PBMCs or T cells enriched from blood (not recorded which). Receptor source: a woman in her 30s who had been exposed to COVID-19.

V and J are TRBV11-3 and TRBJ2-2; 7 bases align to TRBD1. Germline V lookup: CDR1 SGHNT, CDR2 YENEEA. V lost 3 bases, J lost 0 bases, and 4 bases stayed unmatched. This CDR3 spans 16 amino acids. Here the CDR3 reads CASSFAGQANTGELFF. The CDR3 DNA sequence: TGTGCCAGCAGCTTCGCCGGACAGGCGAACACCGGGGAGCTGTTTTTT.

This clone was seen just once. V gene TRBV28 combines with J gene TRBJ1-4, with 7 bases identical to TRBD1. This CDR3 spans 14 amino acids. V lost 5 bases, J lost 6 bases, and 6 bases stayed unmatched. The germline CDR1 and CDR2 sequences are MDHEN and SYDVKM. The CDR3 nucleotides read TGTGCCAGCAGTCCCGACAGGGAGGATGAAAAACTGTTTTTT. Amino acids: CASSPDREDEKLFF.

The chain couples TRBV28 to TRBJ2-7; 9 bases are shared with TRBD2. The length of the CDR3 is 15 residues. Germline V lookup: CDR1 MDHEN, CDR2 SYDVKM. With 5 bases clipped from V and 3 bases from J, the junction kept 8 bases outside the gene matches. The CDR3 spells CASSGGSGRVYEQYF. CDR3 in DNA: TGTGCCAGCAGTGGGGGTAGCGGGAGAGTCTACGAGCAGTACTTC.

The CDR3 sequence: CASSFGAQITPGYTF. CDR3 nucleotides: TGTGCCAGCAGTTTTGGGGCCCAGATCACCCCTGGCTACACCTTC. J is TRBJ1-2 and V is TRBV28; D perhaps matches TRBD1 (5 bases). Germline CDR1 reads MDHEN; CDR2 reads SYDVKM. Trimming removed 3 bases from V and 7 bases from J, with 18 bases in between. This CDR3 has 15 residues.

This clone was counted a few times. One end of the junction is discordant with germline, which a read error may explain. The rearrangement joins TRBV7-7 to TRBJ2-7; 11 bases fit TRBD1. The CDR3 totals 14 residues. The germline V gene has CDR1 SSHAT and CDR2 FNYEAQ (reference sequence). The CDR3 loop is CASSRDRGSNEQYF. The CDR3 nucleotides are TGTGCTAGCAGCCGGGACAGGGGGTCCAACGAGCAGTACTTC.

This chain connects TRBV29-1 to TRBJ2-5, with TRBD1 matching 7 bases. V gave up 6 bases and J gave up 4 bases; unmatched junction bases: 11. From germline, CDR1 is SQVTM and CDR2 ANQGSEA. The CDR3 has 14 residues. In DNA form, the CDR3 reads TGCAGCGTCGACTTAACAGGGGTGGGAGAGACCCAGTACTTC. This gives the protein CSVDLTGVGETQYF.

The chain carries TRBV28 and TRBJ2-5; 11 bases map to TRBD2. The V gene end was trimmed by 7 bases and the J gene end by 2 bases; junction bases not matched to a gene: 3. The length of the CDR3 is 14 residues. Germline-derived CDR1 and CDR2 are MDHEN and SYDVKM. The CDR3: CASIRTSGQETQYF. Written as DNA, the CDR3 is TGTGCCAGCATTAGGACTAGCGGGCAAGAGACCCAGTACTTC.

The V gene is TRBV30, the J gene TRBJ1-5; D is uncertain. Trimming took 5 bases from V and 6 from J, leaving 8 bases between them. CDR1 and CDR2 from the germline V gene are GTSNPN and SVGIG (reference sequence). The CDR3 spans 11 residues. Here the CDR3 reads CAWGFSQPQHF. The DNA for the CDR3 is TGTGCCTGGGGATTCTCTCAGCCCCAGCATTTT.

This clone was recorded only once. This sequence joins TRBV10-1 and TRBJ1-1, with D possibly TRBD1 on 6 matching bases. The CDR3 is 13 amino acids. The V gene lost 6 bases and the J gene lost 6 bases, with 14 bases spanning the gap. Germline loops: CDR1 WNHNN, CDR2 SYGVQD (reference sequence). CDR3 sequence: CASSPRGSSEAFF. The CDR3 DNA reads TGCGCCAGCAGCCCCAGGGGATCCTCTGAAGCTTTCTTT.

The gene calls are TRBV5-1 and TRBJ2-7; D unclear. The CDR3 is made up of 15 amino acids. V lost 5 bases and J 2 bases, leaving 17 bases between the germline ends. From germline, CDR1 is SGHRS and CDR2 YFSETQ. The CDR3 DNA reads as TGCGCCAGCAGACCAGCTTTGACTCCCGCCTACGAGCAGTACTTC. This codes for CASRPALTPAYEQYF.

The count of this clone is one. The chain combines TRBV13 with TRBJ2-7, with 8 bases matching TRBD2. The V gene's germline CDR1 is PRHDT and CDR2 FYEKMQ (reference sequence). V shed 5 bases, J shed 0 bases, and the junction held 12 bases outside the gene matches. This CDR3 is built from 17 residues. CDR3 loop: CASSPAGGLLFSYEQYF. The CDR3, as DNA: TGTGCCAGCAGCCCCGCGGGGGGACTCCTTTTCTCCTACGAGCAGTACTTC.

The genes are TRBV7-2 and TRBJ1-2; 8 positions match TRBD1. The germline V gene has CDR1 SGHTA and CDR2 FQGNSA. This CDR3 spans 14 amino acids. V was pared by 7 bases and J by 4 bases, with 8 bases of the junction left unmatched. The CDR3 is CASTPGTGGYGYTF. CDR3 bases: TGTGCCAGCACCCCCGGGACAGGCGGCTATGGCTACACCTTC.

The CDR3 here is CASPTGIKQYF. In nucleotides, the CDR3 is TGTGCCAGCCCGACAGGGATAAAGCAGTACTTC. This chain uses TRBV2 with TRBJ2-7; 7 bases line up with TRBD1. The CDR3 extends over 11 amino acids. CDR1 and CDR2 from the germline V gene are SNHLY and FYNNEI. The V segment lost 8 bases and the J segment 8 bases; nucleotides outside the gene matches: 6.

The rearrangement uses TRBV6-1 and TRBJ2-5, with 8 bases fitting TRBD1. This CDR3 is built from 16 residues. Germline CDR1 reads MNHNS; CDR2 reads SASEGT. The V gene end was trimmed by 3 bases and the J gene end by 2 bases; junction bases not matched to a gene: 8. CDR3 DNA: TGTGCCAGCAGTGACTTTCAGGGGGCCGCACAAGAGACCCAGTACTTC. Protein: CASSDFQGAAQETQYF.

This clone was detected a few times. At one boundary the junction diverges from the germline segment, which might be a read error. The rearrangement uses TRBV5-1 and TRBJ1-4, with TRBD1 matching over 7 bases. The germline gives CDR1 SGHRS, CDR2 YFSETQ. The CDR3 consists of 14 residues. CDR3 protein: CASSLEGAKEKLFF. Written as DNA, the CDR3 is TGCGCCAGCAGCTTGGAGGGGGCTAAGGAAAAACTGTTTTTT.

The V gene is TRBV12-3 or TRBV12-4, the J gene TRBJ2-1; TRBD2 matches at 12 bases. The CDR3 length is 13 residues. Trimming removed 7 bases from V and 9 bases from J; junction bases left unmatched: 4. The CDR3 reads CASTTSGRSEQFF. Here the CDR3 DNA reads TGTGCCAGCACCACTAGCGGGAGGAGTGAGCAGTTCTTC.

This chain uses TRBV9 with TRBJ2-7, with D possibly being TRBD2 (6 bases). V was clipped by 3 bases and J by 2 bases, with 18 bases between them. The germline CDR1 and CDR2 sequences are SGDLS and YYNGEE. This CDR3 has 16 amino acids. The CDR3 region has the DNA TGTGCCAGCAGCGCGGAGGGGCAGGAACCCGCCTACGAGCAGTACTTC. Amino acids: CASSAEGQEPAYEQYF.